The 20 T cell receptor beta chains reported below all come from one sample, sequenced in a study of blood T cell repertoires in COVID-19. Libraries were prepared by immunoSEQ multiplex PCR; TCRdb keeps only in-frame clonotypes and omits some of them. The table has 100,000 or so clones, around 76% seen once. The sequenced sample consisted of peripheral blood. These TCRs come from a woman in her 70s with acute or convalescent COVID-19.

The chain joins TRBV9 to TRBJ2-7; weak D call: TRBD2 (5 bases). This CDR3 is 16 amino acids long. Germline V gene sequence: CDR1 SGDLS, CDR2 YYNGEE. Trimming left V 0 bases short and J 4 bases short, with 17 bases between. The CDR3 here is CASSVGEGRDFYEQYF. Here the CDR3 DNA reads TGTGCCAGCAGCGTAGGCGAGGGTAGGGATTTTTACGAGCAGTACTTC.

The chain uses TRBV5-1 and TRBJ1-4; TRBD1 matches 7 bases. Germline V gene data show CDR1 as SGHRS and CDR2 as YFSETQ. The J segment lost 2 bases and the V segment lost 3 bases, leaving 7 bases of the junction unmatched. CDR3 length equals 16 residues. CDR3 region: CASSYQAGGTNEKLFF. The CDR3 nucleotides are TGCGCCAGCAGCTATCAGGCAGGGGGTACTAATGAAAAACTGTTTTTT. Looking up the rest from reference TRBV5-1 and TRBJ1-4 gives the full variable domain: KAGVTQTPRYLIKTRGQQVTLSCSPISGHRSVSWYQQTPGQGLQFLFEYFSETQRNKGNFPGRFSGRQFSNSRSEMNVSTLELGDSALYLCASSYQAGGTNEKLFFGSGTQLSVL.

The rearrangement uses TRBV5-1 and TRBJ1-6, with 9 bases that match TRBD1. The CDR3 is made up of 16 amino acids. V shed 1 base and J 5 bases; nucleotides not matched to a gene: 4. Per the germline V gene, CDR1 is SGHRS and CDR2 is YFSETQ. The CDR3, as DNA: TGCGCCAGCAGCTTGACGGGACAGGGTCATAATTCACCCCTCCACTTT. Translated: CASSLTGQGHNSPLHF.

CDR3 bases: TGTGCCAGCAGTCCCCGGCGGGGGAACACTGAAGCTTTCTTT. Amino acid sequence: CASSPRRGNTEAFF. The V and J genes are TRBV28 and TRBJ1-1; D is unclear. The CDR3 runs 14 residues. Germline V gene data show CDR1 as MDHEN and CDR2 as SYDVKM. The V gene lost 5 bases and the J gene lost 1 base, with 11 bases spanning the gap.

This clone occurred a few times. The V call is TRBV19, the J call TRBJ2-5; 9 nucleotides line up with TRBD1. This CDR3 is 12 amino acids long. With V trimmed by 6 bases and J by 10 bases, 6 bases remained unmatched. The germline gives CDR1 LNHDA, CDR2 SQIVND (reference sequence). This chain's CDR3 is CASRPRQGVQYF. As DNA, the CDR3 is TGTGCCAGTAGACCTAGACAGGGGGTCCAGTACTTC. The full variable domain, completed using reference TRBV19 and TRBJ2-5, is DGGITQSPKYLFRKEGQNVTLSCEQNLNHDAMYWYRQDPGQGLRLIYYSQIVNDFQKGDIAEGYSVSREKKESFPLTVTSAQKNPTAFYLCASRPRQGVQYFGPGTRLLVL.

Note on this clone: Other DNA sequences in the same sample also yield this CDR3. The gene calls are TRBV29-1 and TRBJ1-5; 9 bases match TRBD1. The CDR3 totals 14 residues. Losses at the gene ends were 7 bases for V and 2 bases for J; bases not matched to a gene: 6. CDR1 and CDR2 (germline): SQVTM, ANQGSEA. In DNA, the CDR3 is TGCAGCGCCCTGACAGGGGGGGGCAATCAGCCCCAGCATTTT. This translates into CSALTGGGNQPQHF. The full variable domain, in which reference TRBV29-1 and TRBJ1-5 provide the parts outside the CDR3, is SAVISQKPSRDICQRGTSLTIQCQVDSQVTMMFWYRQQPGQSLTLIATANQGSEATYESGFVIDKFPISRPNLTFSTLTVSNMSPEDSSIYLCSALTGGGNQPQHFGDGTRLSIL.

This clone came up a few times. This chain joins TRBV15 and TRBJ1-1; unclear D gene. With 0 bases removed from V and 1 base from J, the gap between germline ends came to 9 bases. Germline V lookup: CDR1 LNHNV, CDR2 YYDKDF (reference sequence). This CDR3 has 15 residues. The CDR3 bases are TGTGCCACCAGCAGAGAAGGGAGAGGGAACACTGAAGCTTTCTTT. Translation: CATSREGRGNTEAFF.

This chain joins TRBV6-5 and TRBJ2-7; TRBD2 matches at 15 bases. Germline CDR1 is MNHEY and CDR2 is SVGAGI. V lost 2 bases to trimming and J lost 7 bases; unmatched junction nucleotides: 6. The CDR3 spans 16 residues. This CDR3 reads CASSYTWTSGGGEQYF. The CDR3, as DNA: TGTGCCAGCAGTTACACCTGGACTAGCGGGGGGGGTGAGCAGTACTTC.

This clone was seen once. This chain joins TRBV14 and TRBJ2-6; tentatively, D is TRBD2 (6 bases). V lost 5 bases, J lost 1 base, and 18 bases lay in between. This CDR3 spans 18 amino acids. Per germline, CDR1 SGHDN and CDR2 FVKESK. In nucleotides, the CDR3 is TGTGCCAGCAGCTCCCCCCGGGGAGGTCTATCTGGGGCCAACGTCCTGACTTTC. This gives the protein CASSSPRGGLSGANVLTF.

The rearrangement uses TRBV5-5 and TRBJ1-6; D gene ambiguous. This CDR3 has 14 amino acids. CDR1 SGHKS and CDR2 YYEKEE come from the germline V gene (reference sequence). V gave up 1 base and J gave up 7 bases, with 9 bases separating them. CDR3 sequence: CASSLITGNSPLHF. Written as DNA, the CDR3 is TGTGCCAGCAGCTTGATTACGGGGAATTCACCCCTCCACTTT.

The CDR3 is CASVQGSARFGYTF. Here the CDR3 DNA reads TGTGCCAGTGTACAGGGTTCAGCCCGTTTTGGCTACACCTTC. The rearrangement joins TRBV19 to TRBJ1-2; TRBD1 might be the D (6 bases). Trimming left V 8 bases short and J 7 bases short, with 20 bases between. The germline V gene has CDR1 LNHDA and CDR2 SQIVND (reference sequence). The CDR3 is 14 residues long.

This clone came up once. The chain combines TRBV14 with TRBJ2-4; 8 bases fit TRBD1. The germline gives CDR1 SGHDN, CDR2 FVKESK. The CDR3 spans 13 residues. The junction had 4 bases not matched to a gene; V was cut back by 6 bases and J by 6 bases. The CDR3 protein is CASRQTGANIQYF. CDR3 DNA: TGTGCCAGCAGGCAGACAGGGGCAAACATTCAGTACTTC. The variable domain in full, completed from reference TRBV14 and TRBJ2-4, reads EAGVTQFPSHSVIEKGQTVTLRCDPISGHDNLYWYRRVMGKEIKFLLHFVKESKQDESGMPNNRFLAERTGGTYSTLKVQPAELEDSGVYFCASRQTGANIQYFGAGTRLSVL.

The rearrangement links TRBV7-2 to TRBJ1-2; 8 nucleotides agree with TRBD1. The CDR3 totals 15 residues. Germline CDR1 SGHTA, CDR2 FQGNSA. The trim removed 5 bases at V and 4 bases at J, leaving 9 bases unmatched. Here the CDR3 DNA reads TGTGCCAGCAGCGCGTCAGGGGGCGGTGTCTATGGCTACACCTTC. It specifies CASSASGGGVYGYTF.

Concerning this clone itself: A read error likely explains this, since a far larger clone differs by one base. The same CDR3 also results from other DNA sequences found in this sample. This chain joins TRBV5-1 and TRBJ2-7; 8 bases agree with TRBD2. This CDR3 is 16 amino acids long. V lost 10 bases and J lost 7; bases outside the gene matches: 22. Germline assignment: CDR1 SGHRS and CDR2 YFSETQ. The CDR3 sequence is CARLRVWGGRGGEQYF. In DNA form, the CDR3 reads TGCGCCCGCTTGCGCGTTTGGGGGGGCCGGGGGGGGGAGCAGTACTTC.

The CDR3 here is CATPDRVNEKLFF. As DNA, the CDR3 is TGCGCCACTCCGGACAGGGTTAATGAAAAACTGTTTTTT. The genes are TRBV10-1 and TRBJ1-4; 8 bases map to TRBD1. The CDR3 loop spans 13 amino acids. Germline V lookup: CDR1 WNHNN, CDR2 SYGVQD (reference sequence). With 10 bases clipped from V and 4 bases from J, the junction kept 5 bases outside the gene matches.

The count of this clone is one. This chain joins TRBV3-1 (or the pseudogene TRBV3-2) and TRBJ1-1; perhaps TRBD1 as D (6 bases). Germline loops: CDR1 LGHDT, CDR2 YNNKEL (reference sequence). Trimming pared 4 bases from V and 11 bases from J, leaving 14 bases between. This CDR3 has 12 amino acids. The CDR3 nucleotides are TGTGCCAGCAGCCCTCGACAGGATCACGCTTTCTTT. Protein sequence: CASSPRQDHAFF.

The rearrangement links TRBV24-1 to TRBJ2-3, with 8 bases aligning to TRBD2. Germline CDR1 KGHDR, CDR2 SFDVKD. The CDR3 is made up of 15 amino acids. The junction had 0 bases not matched to a gene; V was cut back by 1 base and J by 1 base. The CDR3 here is CATSDFGGGTDTQYF. DNA for the CDR3: TGTGCCACCAGTGATTTCGGGGGGGGCACAGATACGCAGTATTTT.

V usage is TRBV7-2 and J usage is TRBJ2-1; tentative D call: TRBD2 (5 bases). This CDR3 is built from 13 residues. Trimming took off 6 bases at V and 10 bases at J, with 16 bases between the two ends. Germline CDR1 is SGHTA and CDR2 is FQGNSA. In DNA form, the CDR3 reads TGTGCCAGCAGTCGTCTTGCGGGTAAGGAGCAGTTCTTC. Protein sequence: CASSRLAGKEQFF.

V is TRBV5-5 and J is TRBJ1-2; the match to TRBD1 covers 11 bases. The CDR3 sequence is 14 residues long. The J segment lost 6 bases and the V segment lost 4 bases, leaving 5 bases of the junction unmatched. CDR1 SGHKS and CDR2 YYEKEE come from the germline V gene (reference sequence). For the CDR3, the DNA is TGTGCCAGCAGCCCTGGGACAGGGGGGAATGGCTACACCTTC. Amino acids: CASSPGTGGNGYTF.

This clone came up many times. The DNA for the CDR3 is TGTGCCAGCAGCTTAGTGCGGGTGAACACTGAAGCTTTCTTT. Protein product: CASSLVRVNTEAFF. The chain carries TRBV7-2 and TRBJ1-1; D gene ambiguous. This CDR3 has 14 residues. The V gene lost 1 base and the J gene lost 0 bases, with 6 bases spanning the gap. Germline lookup yields CDR1 SGHTA and CDR2 FQGNSA. The variable domain in full, completed from reference TRBV7-2 and TRBJ1-1, reads GAGVSQSPSNKVTEKGKDVELRCDPISGHTALYWYRQSLGQGLEFLIYFQGNSAPDKSGLPSDRFSAERTGGSVSTLTIQRTQQEDSAVYLCASSLVRVNTEAFFGQGTRLTVV.